This T cell receptor (beta chain) was sequenced for a study of CD8 T cells in ankylosing spondylitis (dated by TCRdb to about 2017). Some background on the complete study: T cell receptor beta repertoires were profiled in healthy donors and ankylosing spondylitis patients so that disease-linked TCR variants could be found. Peripheral blood was sampled, and synovial fluid was additionally collected from ankylosing spondylitis patients. The full study cohort comprised around 23 ankylosing spondylitis patients and 85 to 120 healthy donors. General study outcomes and caveats: Some motif variants had previously been reported in the synovial fluid and blood of reactive arthritis patients, which suggests shared mechanisms of disease initiation. According to the report, matched synovial fluid samples from ankylosing spondylitis patients were significantly enriched for the disease-linked clones. Blood from ankylosing spondylitis patients appeared to be characterized by a TCR beta motif made up of several highly homologous amino acid variants. A CD8+ phenotype was shown by the disease-linked clones, which were found at relatively low frequencies in peripheral blood.

V has 7 bases trimmed and J has 1 base trimmed; junction bases matching no gene number 4. The CDR3 measures 15 amino acids from cysteine to phenylalanine. The entry retains the CDR3 DNA only, 45 bases that are in frame from base 1. In the germline V gene, CDR1 corresponds to MDHEN and CDR2 to SYDVKM. TCRdb names Illumina HiSeq 2500 as the instrument used. TCR beta libraries were prepared by quantitative 5'-RACE with molecular barcodes. The authors processed their data as follows. A new computational method, built on a probabilistic model of VDJ rearrangement, was used to identify disease-linked TCR variants. TCRdb itself trimmed the public reads at Q25 with fastp, ran MiXCR and retained productive beta chains. A single entry per CDR3 protein holds the most common genes and DNA from its merged rows. The V and J calls were not made by the authors but by TCRdb's processing. This sample gives 500,000 to 650,000 distinct CDR3 sequences in total; approximately 5.3% of them show up just once. The ten top clones hold around 3.4% of the sample.

This clonotype was counted only a few times. Its antigen is not yet known. No much larger clonotype is one base removed from it; base qualities were not supplied. This TCR derives from a male donor with ankylosing spondylitis. The sequenced sample was blood, either unsorted or a sorted T cell fraction (not recorded which). This chain joins TRBV28 to TRBJ2-1, and 10 junction bases match TRBD1. In nucleotides, the sequence is TGTGCCAGCACTAAGGGACAGGGGTCCTACAATGAGCAGTTCTTC. It translates to CASTKGQGSYNEQFF.